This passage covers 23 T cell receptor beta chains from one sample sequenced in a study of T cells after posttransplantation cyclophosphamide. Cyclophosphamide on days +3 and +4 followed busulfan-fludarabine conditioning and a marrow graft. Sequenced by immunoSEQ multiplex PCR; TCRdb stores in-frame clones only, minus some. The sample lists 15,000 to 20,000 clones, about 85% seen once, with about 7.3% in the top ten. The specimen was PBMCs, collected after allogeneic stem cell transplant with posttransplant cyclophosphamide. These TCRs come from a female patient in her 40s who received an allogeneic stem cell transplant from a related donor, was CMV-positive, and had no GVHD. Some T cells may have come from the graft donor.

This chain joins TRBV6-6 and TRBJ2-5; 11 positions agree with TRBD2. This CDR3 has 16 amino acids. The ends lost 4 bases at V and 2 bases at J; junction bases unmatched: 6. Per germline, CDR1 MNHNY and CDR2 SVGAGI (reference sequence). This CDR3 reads CASSSALAGDQETQYF. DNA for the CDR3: TGTGCCAGCAGTTCCGCACTAGCGGGAGATCAAGAGACCCAGTACTTC.

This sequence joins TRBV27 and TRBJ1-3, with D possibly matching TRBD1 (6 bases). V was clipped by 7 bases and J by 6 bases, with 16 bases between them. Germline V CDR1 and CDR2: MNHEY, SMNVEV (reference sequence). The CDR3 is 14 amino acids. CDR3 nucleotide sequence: TGTGCCAGCACCCCGAGGGGGGGCGAAAACACCATATATTTT. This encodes CASTPRGGENTIYF.

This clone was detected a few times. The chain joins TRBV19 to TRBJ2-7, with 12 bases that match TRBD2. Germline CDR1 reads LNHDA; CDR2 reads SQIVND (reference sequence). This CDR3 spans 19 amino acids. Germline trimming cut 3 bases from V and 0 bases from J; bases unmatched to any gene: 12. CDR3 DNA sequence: TGTGCCAGTAGTATTGGCCTAGCGGGAGGGTCTAGGAGCTCCTACGAGCAGTACTTC. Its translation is CASSIGLAGGSRSSYEQYF.

In DNA, the CDR3 is TGTGCCAGCAGTTTAAACACCTACGAGCAGTACTTC. Its protein product is CASSLNTYEQYF. This sequence joins TRBV28 and TRBJ2-7; D gene unclear. The ends were cut back, 2 bases at V and 2 bases at J, with 4 bases in the middle. The CDR3 has 12 residues. Germline CDR1 is MDHEN and CDR2 is SYDVKM.

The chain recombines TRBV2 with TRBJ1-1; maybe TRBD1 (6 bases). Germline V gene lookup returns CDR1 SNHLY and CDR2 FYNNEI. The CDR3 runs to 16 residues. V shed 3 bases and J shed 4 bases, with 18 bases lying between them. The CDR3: CASSEWTATMGTEAFF. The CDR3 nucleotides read TGTGCCAGCAGTGAGTGGACAGCAACCATGGGCACTGAAGCTTTCTTT.

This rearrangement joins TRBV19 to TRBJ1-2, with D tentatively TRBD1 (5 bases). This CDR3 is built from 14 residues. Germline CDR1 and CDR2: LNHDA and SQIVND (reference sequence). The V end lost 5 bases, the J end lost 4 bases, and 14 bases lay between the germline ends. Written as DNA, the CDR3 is TGTGCCAGTAGTCCCTCCCAAGGGGCCTATGGCTACACCTTC. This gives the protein CASSPSQGAYGYTF.

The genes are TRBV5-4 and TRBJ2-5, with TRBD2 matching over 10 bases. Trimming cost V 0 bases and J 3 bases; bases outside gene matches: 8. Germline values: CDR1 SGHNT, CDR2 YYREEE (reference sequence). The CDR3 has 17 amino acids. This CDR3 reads CASSLDLASGSKETQYF. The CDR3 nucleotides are TGTGCCAGCAGCTTGGACTTGGCTAGCGGGAGCAAAGAGACCCAGTACTTC.

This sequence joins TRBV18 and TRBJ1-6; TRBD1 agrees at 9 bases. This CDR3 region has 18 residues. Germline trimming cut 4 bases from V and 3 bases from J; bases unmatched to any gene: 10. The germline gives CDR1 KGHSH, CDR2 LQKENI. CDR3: CASSRIVQGANYNSPLHF. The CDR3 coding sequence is TGTGCCAGCTCACGGATCGTACAGGGGGCGAACTATAATTCACCCCTCCACTTT. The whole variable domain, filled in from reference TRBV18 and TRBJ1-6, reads NAGVMQNPRHLVRRRGQEARLRCSPMKGHSHVYWYRQLPEEGLKFMVYLQKENIIDESGMPKERFSAEFPKEGPSILRIQQVVRGDSAAYFCASSRIVQGANYNSPLHFGNGTRLTVT.

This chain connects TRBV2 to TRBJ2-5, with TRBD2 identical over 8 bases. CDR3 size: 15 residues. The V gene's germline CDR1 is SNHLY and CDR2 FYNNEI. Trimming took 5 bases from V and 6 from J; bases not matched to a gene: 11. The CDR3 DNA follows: TGTGCCAGCAGTAAACCGGGACTAGTAGGGCAGACCCAGTACTTC. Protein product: CASSKPGLVGQTQYF.

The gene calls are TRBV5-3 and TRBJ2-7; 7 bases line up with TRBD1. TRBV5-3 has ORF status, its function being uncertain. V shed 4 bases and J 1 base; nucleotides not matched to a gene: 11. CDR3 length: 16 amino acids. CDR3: CARSGPGQQTSYEQYF. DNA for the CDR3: TGTGCCAGAAGCGGACCGGGACAGCAGACGTCCTACGAGCAGTACTTC.

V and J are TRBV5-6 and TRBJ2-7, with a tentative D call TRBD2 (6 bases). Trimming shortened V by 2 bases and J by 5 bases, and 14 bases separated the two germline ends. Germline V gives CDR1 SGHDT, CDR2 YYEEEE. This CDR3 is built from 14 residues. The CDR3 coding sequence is TGTGCCAGCAGCTTCGCGGGACTGATCCACGAGCAGTACTTC. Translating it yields CASSFAGLIHEQYF. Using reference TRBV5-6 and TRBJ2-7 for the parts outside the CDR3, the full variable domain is DAGVTQSPTHLIKTRGQQVTLRCSPKSGHDTVSWYQQALGQGPQFIFQYYEEEERQRGNFPDRFSGHQFPNYSSELNVNALLLGDSALYLCASSFAGLIHEQYFGPGTRLTVT.

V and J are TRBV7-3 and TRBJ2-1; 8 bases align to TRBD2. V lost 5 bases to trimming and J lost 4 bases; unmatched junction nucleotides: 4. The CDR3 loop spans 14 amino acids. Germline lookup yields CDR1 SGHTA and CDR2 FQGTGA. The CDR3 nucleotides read TGTGCCAGCAGCCCGTCTAGCGGGTACAATGAGCAGTTCTTC. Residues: CASSPSSGYNEQFF.

The CDR3 is CAWSVRGLLQETQYF. The DNA for the CDR3 is TGTGCCTGGAGTGTAAGGGGACTACTACAAGAGACCCAGTACTTC. The chain is built from TRBV30 and TRBJ2-5; the match to TRBD2 covers 7 bases. This CDR3 contains 15 residues. CDR1 is GTSNPN, CDR2 SVGIG, per germline (reference sequence). The V segment lost 0 bases and the J segment 2 bases; nucleotides outside the gene matches: 6.

Written as DNA, the CDR3 is TGTGCCAGCAGCTTAGCTCGGGGACAGGGAGAAGATACGCAGTATTTT. As protein: CASSLARGQGEDTQYF. V usage is TRBV7-3 and J usage is TRBJ2-3; 9 bases line up with TRBD1. The CDR3 covers 16 residues. V gave up 2 bases and J gave up 5 bases; unmatched junction bases: 8. The V gene's germline CDR1 is SGHTA and CDR2 FQGTGA.

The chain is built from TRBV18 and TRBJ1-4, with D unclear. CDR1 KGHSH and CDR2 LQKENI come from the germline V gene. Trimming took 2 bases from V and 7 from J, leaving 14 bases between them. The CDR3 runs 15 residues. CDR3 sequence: CASSPGGGMSEKLFF. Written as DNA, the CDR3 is TGTGCCAGCTCACCAGGAGGAGGGATGAGTGAAAAACTGTTTTTT.

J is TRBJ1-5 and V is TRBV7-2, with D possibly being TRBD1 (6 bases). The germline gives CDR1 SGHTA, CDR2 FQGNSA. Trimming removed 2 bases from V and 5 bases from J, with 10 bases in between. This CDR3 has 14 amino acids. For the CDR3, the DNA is TGTGCCAGCAGCTTACGACAGGCCGATCAGCCCCAGCATTTT. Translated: CASSLRQADQPQHF.

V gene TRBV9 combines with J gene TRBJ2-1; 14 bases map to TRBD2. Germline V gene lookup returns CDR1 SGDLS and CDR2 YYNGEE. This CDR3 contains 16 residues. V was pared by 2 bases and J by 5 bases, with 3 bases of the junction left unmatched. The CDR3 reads CASSVGTSGRNNEQFF. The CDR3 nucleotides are TGTGCCAGCAGCGTCGGGACTAGCGGGAGAAACAATGAGCAGTTCTTC.

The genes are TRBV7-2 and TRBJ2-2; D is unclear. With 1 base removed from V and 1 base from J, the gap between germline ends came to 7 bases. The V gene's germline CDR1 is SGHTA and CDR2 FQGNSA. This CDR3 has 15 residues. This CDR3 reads CASSLVGRNTGELFF. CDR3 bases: TGTGCCAGCAGCTTAGTTGGGCGGAACACCGGGGAGCTGTTTTTT. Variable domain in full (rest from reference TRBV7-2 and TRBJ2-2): GAGVSQSPSNKVTEKGKDVELRCDPISGHTALYWYRQSLGQGLEFLIYFQGNSAPDKSGLPSDRFSAERTGGSVSTLTIQRTQQEDSAVYLCASSLVGRNTGELFFGEGSRLTVL.

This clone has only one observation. The CDR3 spells CASSYRTGQGQETQYF. The DNA of the CDR3 is TGTGCCAGCAGTTACCGGACAGGGCAGGGACAAGAGACCCAGTACTTC. V gene TRBV6-5 combines with J gene TRBJ2-5; 8 bases are a match to TRBD1. The CDR3 is 16 residues long. Germline assignment: CDR1 MNHEY and CDR2 SVGAGI. V gave up 2 bases and J gave up 2 bases; unmatched junction bases: 7.

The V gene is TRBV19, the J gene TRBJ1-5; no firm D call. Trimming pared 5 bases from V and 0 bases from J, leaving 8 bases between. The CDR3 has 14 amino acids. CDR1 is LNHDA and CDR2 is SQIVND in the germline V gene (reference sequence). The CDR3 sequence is CASSHSISNQPQHF. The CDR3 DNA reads TGTGCCAGTAGTCATTCTATTAGCAATCAGCCCCAGCATTTT.

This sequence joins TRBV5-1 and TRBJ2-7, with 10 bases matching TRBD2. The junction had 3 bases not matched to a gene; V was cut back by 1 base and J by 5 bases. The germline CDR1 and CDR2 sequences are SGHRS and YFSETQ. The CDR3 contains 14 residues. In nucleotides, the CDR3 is TGCGCCAGCAGCTTGAGCGGGAGGGCCCACGAGCAGTACTTC. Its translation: CASSLSGRAHEQYF.

CDR3 DNA sequence: TGTGCCAGCAGGGGGGAAGGAGGGTACACTGAAGCTTTCTTT. This gives the protein CASRGEGGYTEAFF. The rearrangement joins TRBV28 to TRBJ1-1; maybe TRBD1 (5 bases). This CDR3 comprises 14 residues. CDR1 MDHEN and CDR2 SYDVKM come from the germline V gene. V lost 6 bases, J lost 3 bases, and 14 bases lay in between.

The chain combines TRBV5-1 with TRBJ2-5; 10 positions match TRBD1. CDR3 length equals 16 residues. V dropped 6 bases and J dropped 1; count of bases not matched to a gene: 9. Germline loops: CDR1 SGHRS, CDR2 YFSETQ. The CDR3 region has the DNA TGCGCCAGCACCAATCCGGGGACAGGGGTCCAAGAGACCCAGTACTTC. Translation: CASTNPGTGVQETQYF.